These 8 T cell receptor beta chains came from one sample sequenced in a study of T cells in localized non-small cell lung cancer. The table came from immunoSEQ multiplex PCR; TCRdb's copy has only in-frame clones and leaves some out. Of approximately 31,000 clones in the sample, 80% to 90% are singletons; the top ten hold approximately 4%. Sequenced here: peripheral blood, sampled before any cancer treatment. Source of these receptors: a male donor at least 60 years old with stage III lung adenocarcinoma.

This chain uses TRBV2 with TRBJ1-3; D ambiguous. Germline V CDR1 and CDR2: SNHLY, FYNNEI. V was clipped by 3 bases and J by 0 bases, with 12 bases between them. CDR3 length: 16 amino acids. CDR3 region: CASSDSEFLSGNTIYF. Here the CDR3 DNA reads TGTGCCAGCAGTGATTCCGAATTCCTCTCTGGAAACACCATATATTTT.

This chain uses TRBV27 with TRBJ2-7, with D perhaps TRBD1 (6 bases). This CDR3 comprises 16 residues. Germline loops: CDR1 MNHEY, CDR2 SMNVEV (reference sequence). The V end lost 3 bases, the J end lost 0 bases, and 15 bases lay between the germline ends. The CDR3 region has the DNA TGTGCCAGCAGTTTCCGCCGACAGGTGTCCTCCTACGAGCAGTACTTC. Amino acid sequence: CASSFRRQVSSYEQYF.

The chain has TRBV7-8 and TRBJ2-6; no clear D. The V gene's germline CDR1 is SGHVS and CDR2 FQNEAQ. This CDR3 has 13 amino acids. Between the trimmed V and J ends, which lost 0 bases and 3 bases, there was a span of 0 bases. The CDR3 nucleotides are TGTGCCAGCAGCTTAGCTGGGGCCAACGTCCTGACTTTC. It specifies CASSLAGANVLTF.

The chain has TRBV6-5 and TRBJ2-7; D ambiguous. Germline values: CDR1 MNHEY, CDR2 SVGAGI. CDR3 length: 11 residues. With 10 bases removed from V and 0 bases from J, the gap between germline ends came to 7 bases. As DNA, the CDR3 is TGTGCCACCGGCCCCTCCTACGAGCAGTACTTC. As protein: CATGPSYEQYF.

The DNA for the CDR3 is TGTGCCAGCAGTGAGGGTTCAGCCTATGGCTACACCTTC. Translation: CASSEGSAYGYTF. This sequence joins TRBV6-1 and TRBJ1-2; D gene ambiguous. Germline V gene lookup returns CDR1 MNHNS and CDR2 SASEGT. Trimming cost V 3 bases and J 4 bases, with 9 bases left between them. The CDR3 length is 13 residues.

The chain joins TRBV6-6 to TRBJ2-1; the match to TRBD1 covers 8 bases. This CDR3 is 15 amino acids long. Germline CDR1 reads MNHNY; CDR2 reads SVGAGI (reference sequence). The ends lost 6 bases at V and 9 bases at J; junction bases unmatched: 13. This CDR3 reads CASRGQASVVGEQFF. The CDR3, as DNA: TGTGCCAGCAGGGGACAGGCATCCGTCGTTGGTGAGCAGTTCTTC.

The J gene is TRBJ1-4, the V gene TRBV18; 8 bases line up with TRBD1. V shed 8 bases, J shed 10 bases, and the junction held 3 bases outside the gene matches. CDR3 length: 11 residues. The germline CDR1 and CDR2 sequences are KGHSH and LQKENI. In nucleotides, the CDR3 is TGTGCCAGCGCCCAGGGGGCAAAACTGTTTTTT. Translated, it gives CASAQGAKLFF.

The V and J genes are TRBV2 and TRBJ1-2; possible D gene TRBD1, 5 bases. Germline V gene data show CDR1 as SNHLY and CDR2 as FYNNEI. V lost 3 bases and J 8 bases, leaving 19 bases between the germline ends. The CDR3 spans 15 residues. The CDR3 coding sequence is TGTGCCAGCAGTGAGCTGGACACCCTGTCTGGGGGCTACACCTTC. Protein sequence: CASSELDTLSGGYTF.